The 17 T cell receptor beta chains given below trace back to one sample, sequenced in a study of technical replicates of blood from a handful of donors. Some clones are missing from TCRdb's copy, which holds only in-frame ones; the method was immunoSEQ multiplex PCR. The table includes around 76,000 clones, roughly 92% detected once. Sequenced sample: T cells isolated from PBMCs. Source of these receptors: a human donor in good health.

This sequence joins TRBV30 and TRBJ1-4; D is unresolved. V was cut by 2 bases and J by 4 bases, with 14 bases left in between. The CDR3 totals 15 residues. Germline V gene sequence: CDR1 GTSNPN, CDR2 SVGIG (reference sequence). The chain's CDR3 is CAWSSRSPFNEKLFF. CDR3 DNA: TGTGCCTGGAGTTCGCGTTCGCCCTTTAATGAAAAACTGTTTTTT.

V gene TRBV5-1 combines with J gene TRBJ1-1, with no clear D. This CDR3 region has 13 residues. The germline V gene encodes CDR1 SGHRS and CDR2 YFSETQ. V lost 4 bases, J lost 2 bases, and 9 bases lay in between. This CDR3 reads CASSGQPNTEAFF. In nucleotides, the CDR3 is TGCGCCAGCAGCGGGCAGCCAAACACTGAAGCTTTCTTT.

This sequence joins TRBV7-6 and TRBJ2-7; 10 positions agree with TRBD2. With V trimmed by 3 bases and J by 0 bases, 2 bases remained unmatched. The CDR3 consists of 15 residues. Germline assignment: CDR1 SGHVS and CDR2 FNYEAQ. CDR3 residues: CASSFRTSGSYEQYF. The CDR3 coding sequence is TGTGCCAGCAGCTTTAGGACTAGCGGCTCCTACGAGCAGTACTTC. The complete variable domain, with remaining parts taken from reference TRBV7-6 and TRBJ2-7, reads GAGVSQSPRYKVTKRGQDVALRCDPISGHVSLYWYRQALGQGPEFLTYFNYEAQQDKSGLPNDRFSAERPEGSISTLTIQRTEQRDSAMYRCASSFRTSGSYEQYFGPGTRLTVT.

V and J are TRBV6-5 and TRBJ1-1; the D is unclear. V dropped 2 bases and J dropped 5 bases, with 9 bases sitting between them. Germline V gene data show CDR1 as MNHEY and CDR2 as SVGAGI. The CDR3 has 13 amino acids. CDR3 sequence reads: CASSYLRWTEAFF. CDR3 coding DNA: TGTGCCAGCAGTTACCTCCGGTGGACTGAAGCTTTCTTT.

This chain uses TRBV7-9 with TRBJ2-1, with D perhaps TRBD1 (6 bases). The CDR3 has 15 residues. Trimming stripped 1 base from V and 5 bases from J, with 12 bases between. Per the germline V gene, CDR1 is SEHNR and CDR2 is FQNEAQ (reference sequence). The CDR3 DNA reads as TGTGCCAGCAGCTTAGATGCAGGGGCCCACAATGAGCAGTTCTTC. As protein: CASSLDAGAHNEQFF.

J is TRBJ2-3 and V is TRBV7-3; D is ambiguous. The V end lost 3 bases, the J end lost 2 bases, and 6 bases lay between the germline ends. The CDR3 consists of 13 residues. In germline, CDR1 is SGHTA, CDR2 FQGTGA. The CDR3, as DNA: TGTGCCAGCAGCTTCCAGTTCACAGATACGCAGTATTTT. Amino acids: CASSFQFTDTQYF.

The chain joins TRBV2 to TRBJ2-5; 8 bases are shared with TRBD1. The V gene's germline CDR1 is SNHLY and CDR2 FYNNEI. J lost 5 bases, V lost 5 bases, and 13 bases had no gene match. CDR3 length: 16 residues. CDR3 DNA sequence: TGTGCCAGCAGTAGCTCGAACCCACAGGGGGATGAGACCCAGTACTTC. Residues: CASSSSNPQGDETQYF.

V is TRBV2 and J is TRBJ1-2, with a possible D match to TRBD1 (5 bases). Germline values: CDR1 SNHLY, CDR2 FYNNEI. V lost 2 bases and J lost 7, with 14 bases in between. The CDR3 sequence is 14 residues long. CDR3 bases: TGTGCCAGCAGTGAAAGGCGGGGCTCAGCTGGCTACACCTTC. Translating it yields CASSERRGSAGYTF.

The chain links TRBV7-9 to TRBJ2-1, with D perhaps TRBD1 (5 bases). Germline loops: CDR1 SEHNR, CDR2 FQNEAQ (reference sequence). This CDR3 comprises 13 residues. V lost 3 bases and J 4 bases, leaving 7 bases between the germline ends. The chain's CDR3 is CASSFPGYNEQFF. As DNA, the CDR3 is TGTGCCAGCAGCTTCCCAGGGTACAATGAGCAGTTCTTC.

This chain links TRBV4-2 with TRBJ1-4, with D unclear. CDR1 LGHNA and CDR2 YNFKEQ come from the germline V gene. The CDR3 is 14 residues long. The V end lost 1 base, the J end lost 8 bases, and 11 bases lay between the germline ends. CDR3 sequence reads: CASSQVGFEEKLFF. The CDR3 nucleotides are TGTGCCAGCAGCCAAGTCGGGTTTGAGGAAAAACTGTTTTTT.

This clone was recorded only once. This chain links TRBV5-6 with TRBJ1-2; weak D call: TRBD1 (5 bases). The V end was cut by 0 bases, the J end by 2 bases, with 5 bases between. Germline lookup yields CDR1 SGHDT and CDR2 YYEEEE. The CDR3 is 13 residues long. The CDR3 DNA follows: TGTGCCAGCAGCTTGGGACAGAACTATGGCTACACCTTC. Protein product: CASSLGQNYGYTF. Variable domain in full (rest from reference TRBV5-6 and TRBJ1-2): DAGVTQSPTHLIKTRGQQVTLRCSPKSGHDTVSWYQQALGQGPQFIFQYYEEEERQRGNFPDRFSGHQFPNYSSELNVNALLLGDSALYLCASSLGQNYGYTFGSGTRLTVV.

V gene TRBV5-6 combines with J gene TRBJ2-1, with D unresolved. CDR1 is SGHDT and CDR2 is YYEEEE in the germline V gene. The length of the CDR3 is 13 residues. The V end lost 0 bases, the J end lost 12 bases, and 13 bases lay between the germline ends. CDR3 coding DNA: TGTGCCAGCAGCTTGGAGTTCGGTAAGCGGCAGTTCTTC. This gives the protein CASSLEFGKRQFF.

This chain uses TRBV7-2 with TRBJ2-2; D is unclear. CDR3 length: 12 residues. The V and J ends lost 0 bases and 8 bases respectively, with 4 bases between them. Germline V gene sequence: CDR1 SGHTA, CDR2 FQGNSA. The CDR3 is CASSLASGELFF. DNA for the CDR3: TGTGCCAGCAGCTTAGCGTCAGGGGAGCTGTTTTTT.

CDR3 region: CASSVEGTPQETQYF. CDR3 sequence (DNA): TGTGCCAGCAGCGTAGAGGGGACTCCTCAAGAGACCCAGTACTTC. The gene calls are TRBV9 and TRBJ2-5; tentative D call: TRBD2 (6 bases). V was clipped by 0 bases and J by 2 bases, with 11 bases between them. This CDR3 is built from 15 residues. Germline CDR1 reads SGDLS; CDR2 reads YYNGEE.

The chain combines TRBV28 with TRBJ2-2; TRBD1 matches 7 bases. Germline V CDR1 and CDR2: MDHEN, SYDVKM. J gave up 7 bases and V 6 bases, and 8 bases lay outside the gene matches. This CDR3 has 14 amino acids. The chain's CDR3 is CASRKDRVGGELFF. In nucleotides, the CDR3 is TGTGCCAGCAGAAAAGACAGGGTTGGCGGGGAGCTGTTTTTT.

The CDR3 sequence is CASSPIGLSYEQYF. The CDR3 DNA follows: TGCGCCAGCAGCCCCATAGGACTCTCCTACGAGCAGTACTTC. V usage is TRBV4-3 and J usage is TRBJ2-7; maybe TRBD2 (5 bases). Trimming removed 4 bases at V and 0 bases at J, with 10 bases between. The CDR3 length is 14 residues. Germline assignment: CDR1 LGHNA and CDR2 YSLEER.

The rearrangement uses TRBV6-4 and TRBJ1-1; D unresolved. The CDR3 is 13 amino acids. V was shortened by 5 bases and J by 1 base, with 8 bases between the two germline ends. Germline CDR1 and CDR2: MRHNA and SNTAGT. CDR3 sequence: CASSTESNTEAFF. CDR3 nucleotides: TGTGCCAGCAGTACAGAGTCGAACACTGAAGCTTTCTTT.